Listed below are T cell receptor beta chains from one sample, sequenced in a study of blood T cell repertoires in COVID-19. Method: immunoSEQ multiplex PCR; TCRdb's copy keeps in-frame clones and lacks some. The table shows 60,000 to 75,000 clones, with around 76% occurring only once. Sequencing was performed on peripheral blood. Receptors were obtained from an elderly woman with acute or convalescent COVID-19. The CDR3 runs from the conserved cysteine through the conserved F or W. Each record gives: D gene, CDR3 length, V gene, clone size, J gene, CDR3 protein, CDR3 DNA. D genes are given only for firm matches. The size of a clone is reported for some rows only, either as once, few or many, or as a class for expanded clones.

-	13	TRBV19	-	TRBJ2-1	CASSRAEYNEQFF	TGTGCCAGTAGCAGAGCGGAGTACAATGAGCAGTTCTTC
TRBD2	15	TRBV28	-	TRBJ2-3	CASSPLAGLRDTQYF	TGTGCCAGCAGTCCCCTAGCGGGATTACGAGATACGCAGTATTTT
-	14	TRBV5-1	-	TRBJ2-5	CASSSTSSIETQYF	TGCGCCAGCAGTTCTACCTCTAGCATCGAGACCCAGTACTTC
-	15	TRBV5-1	once	TRBJ2-1	CASSDTGTSYNEQFF	TGCGCCAGCAGCGATACCGGGACTTCCTACAATGAGCAGTTCTTC
-	15	TRBV6-5	few	TRBJ2-3	CASDRARGPTDTQYF	TGTGCCAGTGACAGGGCCCGGGGGCCCACAGATACGCAGTATTTT
-	13	TRBV6-5	few	TRBJ1-2	CASSYSLRYGYTF	TGTGCCAGCAGTTACTCTTTGAGATATGGCTACACCTTC
-	14	TRBV3-1/TRBV3-2	-	TRBJ1-1	CASSPQLMNTEAFF	TGTGCCAGCAGCCCGCAGTTAATGAACACTGAAGCTTTCTTT
-	13	TRBV15	-	TRBJ2-1	CATSRVVQDEQFF	TGTGCCACCAGCAGAGTAGTCCAAGATGAGCAGTTCTTC
-	12	TRBV28	-	TRBJ1-5	CASSLQGQPQHF	TGTGCCAGCAGTTTACAGGGACAGCCCCAGCATTTT
-	14	TRBV19	few	TRBJ1-4	CASSPIIAREKLFF	TGTGCCAGTAGTCCTATAATAGCACGGGAAAAACTGTTTTTT
-	16	TRBV19	once	TRBJ1-2	CASSITGLEANYGYTF	TGTGCCAGTAGTATAACGGGGTTGGAAGCTAACTATGGCTACACCTTC
-	14	TRBV27	-	TRBJ1-1	CASNRAGAGTEAFF	TGTGCCAGCAACCGGGCAGGGGCTGGCACTGAAGCTTTCTTT
-	13	TRBV7-2	-	TRBJ1-4	CASSGQGYEKLFF	TGTGCCAGCAGCGGGCAGGGTTATGAAAAACTGTTTTTT
-	13	TRBV5-1	-	TRBJ1-5	CASSLGGGQPQHF	TGCGCCAGCAGCTTGGGAGGGGGTCAGCCCCAGCATTTT
TRBD2	15	TRBV6-6	-	TRBJ2-1	CASSHGLAVYNEQFF	TGTGCCAGCAGCCACGGACTAGCGGTCTACAATGAGCAGTTCTTC
TRBD2	17	TRBV27	-	TRBJ2-3	CASSLMLAGDNTDTQYF	TGTGCCAGCAGTTTAATGCTAGCGGGAGACAACACAGATACGCAGTATTTT
-	13	TRBV29-1	-	TRBJ1-1	CSVAVMVNTEAFF	TGCAGCGTTGCGGTCATGGTGAACACTGAAGCTTTCTTT
TRBD2	18	TRBV7-2	many	TRBJ2-1	CASSLGRKREGNYNEQFF	TGTGCCAGCAGCTTAGGAAGGAAGCGGGAGGGAAACTACAATGAGCAGTTCTTC
TRBD1	16	TRBV19	-	TRBJ1-5	CASLERAGQLYQPQHF	TGTGCCAGCCTCGAAAGGGCGGGACAGTTGTATCAGCCCCAGCATTTT
TRBD1	15	TRBV12-5	-	TRBJ1-3	CASGLDTGGRNTIYF	TGTGCTAGTGGTTTGGACACAGGGGGCAGAAACACCATATATTTT
-	11	TRBV28	-	TRBJ2-5	CASSLRETQYF	TGTGCCAGCAGTTTACGGGAGACCCAGTACTTC
-	18	TRBV4-1	-	TRBJ1-1	CASSQARRDGRGYTEAFF	TGCGCCAGCAGCCAAGCCAGACGGGACGGGAGGGGTTACACTGAAGCTTTCTTT
-	13	TRBV6-5	few	TRBJ1-2	CASRNDGDYGYTF	TGTGCCAGCAGAAACGACGGGGACTATGGCTACACCTTC
-	17	TRBV11-2	once	TRBJ2-2	CASSPSSDFRNTGELFF	TGTGCCAGCAGCCCCTCTTCAGATTTTCGGAACACCGGGGAGCTGTTTTTT
TRBD2	14	TRBV27	-	TRBJ2-1	CASSSSGPYNEQFF	TGTGCCAGCAGCTCTAGCGGGCCCTACAATGAGCAGTTCTTC